The T cell receptor (beta chain) under discussion was sequenced for a study of regulatory T cells in long-lasting Graves disease. Study overall: Persistent Graves' disease required over 5 years of antithyroid drugs and positive TSH receptor antibodies.

The CDR3 spans 11 residues. Germline CDR1 and CDR2: MNHEY and SVGEGT. Study observations and caveats: Repertoires from persistent disease leaned toward TRBV28, TRBJ1-2 and TRBJ2-5.

Time point meaning: persistent/refractory GD, antithyroid drugs over 5 years with positive TRAb. From PBMCs, RNA was extracted and then used to make the TCR library. Investigators report Graves' disease was diagnosed under American Thyroid Association guidelines. As concerns this clonotype: As yet, its antigen is unknown. One end of the junction varies from germline; a read error may be responsible.

According to the study, TCR beta libraries were built with iRepertoire HTBI primers and CDR3-region Arm-PCR. TCRdb fed the multiplex PCR reads into MiXCR, producing one record per CDR3 protein. Here the sample spans about 460,000 distinct CDR3 sequences, about 20% being singletons. This TCR derives from a female donor with Graves disease. The genes are TRBV6-2 or TRBV6-3 and TRBJ1-3; D gene uncertain. Here the sequenced sample was peripheral blood mononuclear cells (PBMCs), taken when the disease was refractory, from a patient treated with antithyroid drugs. In nucleotides, the CDR3 is TGTGCCAGCCGGGAGGGAAGCACCATATATTTT. Protein product: CASREGSTIYF.